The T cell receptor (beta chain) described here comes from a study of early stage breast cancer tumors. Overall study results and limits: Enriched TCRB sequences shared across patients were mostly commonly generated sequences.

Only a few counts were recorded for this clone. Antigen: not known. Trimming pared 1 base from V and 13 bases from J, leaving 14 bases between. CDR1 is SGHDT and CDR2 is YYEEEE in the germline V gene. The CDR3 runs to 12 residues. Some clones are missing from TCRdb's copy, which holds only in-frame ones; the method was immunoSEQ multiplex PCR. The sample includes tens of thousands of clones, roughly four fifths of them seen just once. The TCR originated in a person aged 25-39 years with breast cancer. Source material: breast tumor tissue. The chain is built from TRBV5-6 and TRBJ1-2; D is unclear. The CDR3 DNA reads TGTGCCAGCAGCTTGTCTACCGAATTTGTCACCTTC. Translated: CASSLSTEFVTF.